This T cell receptor beta chain was profiled in a study of identifying expanded T cells in peripheral blood (dated by TCRdb to the late 2010s). With regard to the full study: Technical replicates were generated by sequencing separate aliquots of the same genomic DNA pool, and four replicates were compared pairwise.

The immunoSEQ Assay, which relies on bias-controlled multiplex PCR amplification of genomic DNA, was used to profile TCRbeta CDR3 regions. The paper's data handling went like this. The absolute abundance of each unique TCRbeta CDR3 region was quantified after sequences were collapsed and filtered. Differential abundance was tested with two models: a binomial (Fisher-equivalent) model and a beta-binomial model that adds time-dependent variance fitted from healthy donors. Clones with fewer than 5 combined templates were removed, and a clone was called differentially abundant if the clone's Benjamini-Hochberg FDR was below 0.01. Beta-binomial variance was modeled as a function of total template count across the two samples using the form v = (b*log(k)+a)^2. This is the immuneACCESS table as TCRdb keeps it, with only in-frame sequences that have V and J called. A part of the clones is gone; compared with another copy, unresolved V genes explain less than half, and the rest is unexplained. That table gives V, J and clone size, and the DNA gave D and trimming. The sample records approximately 100,000 clones, roughly 86% of which are singletons. Clones ranked in the top ten supply 3% to 5% of the sample.

Points on this clone: Its cognate antigen has yet to be identified. It has no much larger one-base neighbor in the sample; base qualities were not kept.

Trimming at the junction amounts to 4 bases on V and 4 bases on J, and the germline ends lie 18 bases apart. The germline V gene gives CDR1 as MNHNS and CDR2 as SASEGT. Its CDR3 holds 16 amino acids, cysteine through phenylalanine. The sequence is cut down to CDR3 DNA, 48 bases in frame from base 1. The paper as a whole reports these results and caveats: The binomial model flagged about 1.3 differentially abundant clones between technical replicates, compared with about 16 over approximately two weeks and 18 to 20 over around four weeks. The authors expected that biological variance in healthy repertoires might rise further over much longer intervals, such as months to years. Across all healthy-donor time intervals, the beta-binomial model significantly lowered both the number of clones called differentially abundant and the false-positive rate. Across all healthy donors, variance in clone template counts between two-week samples was found to increase significantly with total template count.

No immune events such as infections were documented for the healthy donors during the collection period. To calibrate time-dependent variance in a beta-binomial model of T-cell clone differential abundance, blood repertoires from healthy donors were used as a training cohort. The training cohort included 10 healthy donors, of whom 3 were female and 7 were male. On average the donors were 43 years old, and their ages spanned roughly 25 to 70 years. Whole blood, obtained from a commercial supplier, was collected from each healthy donor at three time points spaced approximately two weeks apart. Genomic DNA was extracted from unsorted whole blood for immunosequencing.

The sequence is built from TRBV6-1 and TRBJ2-3; a tentative D match to TRBD1 spans 7 bases. Input material: blood. This TCR came from a person aged 18 to 75 in good health. The sequenced DNA: TGTGCCAGCAGTGTCAAAGGTGGAGGGGGCGCAGATACGCAGTATTTT. This is translated as CASSVKGGGGADTQYF.